This TCR beta chain was sequenced for a study of T-cell reconstitution after alpha-beta-depleted transplantation in children. This clonotype was detected many times. CDR3 size: 15 residues. CDR1 and CDR2 (germline): MNHEY, SVGAGI. V was shortened by 4 bases and J by 7 bases, with 19 bases between the two germline ends. TCRbeta library preparation incorporated unique molecular identifiers. One entry per CDR3 protein results from TCRdb running MiXCR on the PCR reads. The sample has tens of thousands of distinct CDR3 sequences; just under 7.5% are singletons. The starting material was PBMCs from the stem cell graft donor, obtained from the stem cell graft. The V gene is TRBV6-5, the J gene TRBJ2-5; D is perhaps TRBD1 or TRBD2 (5 bases each). The TCR was taken from a human donor who donated a stem cell graft to a child with acute lymphoblastic leukemia. This CDR3 reads CASSSGTSTRGTQYF. DNA for the CDR3: TGTGCCAGCAGTTCAGGGACGTCTACCCGGGGGACCCAGTACTTC.